This TCR beta chain stems from a study of beta chain features in type 1 diabetes (dated by TCRdb to the late 2010s). With regard to the full study: Mean age, gender distribution, total cell number and subset yield did not differ between patients and healthy donors. In the study, TCRB repertoires of sorted circulating CD4+ T cell subsets from recently diagnosed type 1 diabetes patients were compared with those of matched healthy donors. A total of around 100 million sorted cells were examined across all samples, and RNA yield correlated strongly with the number of cells per subset. Whereas all 30 or so donors provided naive and central memory subsets, regulatory and stem cell-like memory subsets were isolated from just 8 patients and roughly 8 healthy donors. The paper's findings and limits, for the study overall: Naive, central memory and regulatory TCRB repertoires appeared to be more similar among patients than among healthy donors. Type 1 diabetes patients showed a moderate but significant shortening of TCRB CDR3 length in all four CD4+ subsets. Shorter templates might be favored by PCR, yet because patient and control samples were amplified and corrected together, any such skew would affect both groups equally. Because cDNA was sequenced instead of genomic DNA, activated cells with high expression could be over-represented, although the groups did not differ in activation or CD3 levels. At VDJ recombination sites, type 1 diabetes patients had fewer insertions and more deleted nucleotides, which implies abnormalities in thymic rearrangement. HLA sub-analyses involved small numbers of individuals, so any influence of HLA type on TCRB rearrangement remained unresolved.

The entire isolated RNA was reverse transcribed using the High Capacity cDNA Reverse Transcription Kit, and thus expressed TCRB transcripts were sequenced. Deep immunoSEQ sequencing was performed on naive, central memory and regulatory T cell samples, with an average of roughly 3.6 million total reads per sample. Sorted cells were lysed in RLT buffer and RNA was extracted with DNase-treated RNeasy Micro or Mini kits, depending on cell number. Each cell subset was processed separately to prevent cross-contamination, with patient and healthy donor samples processed together. Using the immunoSEQ multiplex PCR, TCRB sequences were amplified from cDNA into 87-bp fragments spanning the CDR3 region. Sequencing of the amplicons was done on the Illumina HiSeq platform. In the paper's pipeline: PCR bias was computationally corrected using synthetic template baselines, reads within Hamming distance 2 were collapsed, and singletons that could not be merged were discarded. Reads were aligned against IMGT to assign V, D and J genes, CDR3 length and insertions or deletions at six rearrangement sites. Within each subset, clonotype counts were normalized to sorted cell number, and only after that were true diversity and Gini coefficients computed with the tcR R package. The overlap coefficient, calculated on TCRB nucleotide sequences, was used to quantify repertoire sharing. TCRdb holds this immuneACCESS table with in-frame rearrangements only. Some clones are missing; in checked studies, unresolved V genes explain under half, and the rest has no known cause. That table furnishes V, J and clone size, whereas the DNA furnished D and trimming. The table for this sample lists 100,000 to 150,000 clones; 15% to 20% of them were counted only once. 2% to 3% of the sample lies in the top ten.

V is cut back by 7 bases and J by 2 bases, with 4 bases in the junction unmatched. Reading from cysteine to phenylalanine, the CDR3 counts 13 amino acids. Of all the DNA, just the CDR3 is kept, 39 bases in frame from base 1. Via the germline V gene, CDR1 is MDHEN and CDR2 SYDVKM. There are a few counts of this clone. Its antigen remains unidentified. Base qualities are not recorded, but no much larger clone differs from it by a single base. Additional DNA sequences in this sample encode the identical CDR3. Each donor gave one peripheral blood draw, about 110 mL on average, collected into heparinised tubes. Using a panel that included CD45RO, CCR7, CD25, CD127, CD95 and CD27, naive, central memory, regulatory and stem cell-like memory CD4+ T cells were sorted on a BD FACSAria II. A purity above 95% was achieved for all sorted populations. PBMCs were separated immediately by Lymphoprep density gradient centrifugation and were stained directly, without being cultured. So that batch effects would be minimized, each experiment stained and sorted samples in pairs, pairing one healthy donor with one patient.

Sequenced input: central memory CD4+ T cells from blood. This receptor was identified in a man younger than 35 with type 1 diabetes. The V and J genes are TRBV28 and TRBJ1-2, with TRBD1 matching 7 junction bases. The sequenced DNA is TGTGCCAGCACCCCGGGACAGAACTATGGCTACACCTTC. The resulting protein is CASTPGQNYGYTF.